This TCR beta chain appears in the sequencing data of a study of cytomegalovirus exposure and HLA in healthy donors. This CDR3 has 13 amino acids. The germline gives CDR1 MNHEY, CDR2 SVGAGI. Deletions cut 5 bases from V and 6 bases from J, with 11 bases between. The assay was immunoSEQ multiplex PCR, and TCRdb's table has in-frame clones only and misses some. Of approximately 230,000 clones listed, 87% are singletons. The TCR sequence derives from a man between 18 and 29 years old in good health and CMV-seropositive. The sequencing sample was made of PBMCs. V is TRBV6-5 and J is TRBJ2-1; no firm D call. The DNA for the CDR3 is TGTGCCAGCAGTAAAAGACTGGCCAATGAGCAGTTCTTC. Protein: CASSKRLANEQFF.